This T cell receptor beta chain was captured in a study of Ad26.COV2.S vaccination and SARS-CoV-2 variants. Treatment meaning: roughly 18 received Ad26.COV2.S at low or high dose, single or two shots; 5 received placebo; per-sample allocation not given. The investigators took samples on day 63 after the first vaccine or placebo injection. The protocol was immunoSEQ multiplex PCR, while the TCRdb copy is restricted to in-frame clones and leaves out a portion. The sample has under 550,000 clones; roughly 88% are singletons. CDR1 is MNHEY and CDR2 is SVGAGI in the germline V gene. V was cut by 2 bases and J by 7 bases, with 8 bases left in between. The CDR3 is made up of 12 amino acids.

The chain employs TRBV6-5 and TRBJ1-2; a weak D match, TRBD1 (6 bases). The receptor was derived from a person aged 18 to 59 who received the Ad26.COV2.S COVID-19 vaccine or a placebo. The input for sequencing was peripheral blood, taken in a trial of Ad26.COV2.S vaccine versus placebo. In DNA, the CDR3 is TGTGCCAGCAGTTACCAGGGGAGTGGCTACACCTTC. It encodes CASSYQGSGYTF.